This TCR beta chain comes out of a study of cytomegalovirus exposure and HLA in healthy donors. Researchers ran the PCR with 60 Vbeta and 13 Jbeta primers. This table comes from immunoSEQ multiplex PCR, and its TCRdb copy is limited to in-frame clones, with some not included. The sample records around 120,000 clones, roughly four fifths being singletons. Nominally healthy donors provided the samples, though records likely missed some immune exposures. The germline CDR1 and CDR2 sequences are MNHEY and SMNVEV (reference sequence). The CDR3 covers 15 residues. With V trimmed by 6 bases and J by 3 bases, 6 bases remained unmatched.

The specimen sequenced was PBMCs. J is TRBJ2-7 and V is TRBV27, with 12 bases that match TRBD2. This sequence was found in a girl aged 2-15 years in good health and CMV-seronegative. The CDR3 DNA sequence: TGTGCCAGCAGACGACTAGCGGGAGCCAGCTACGAGCAGTACTTC. This sequence encodes CASRRLAGASYEQYF.